The sequence of this T cell receptor beta chain was determined in a study of T cells in Graves' hyperthyroidism and ophthalmopathy. Study-level points and caveats: Ophthalmopathy was told apart from stable hyperthyroidism by a 13 V-J model.

This clonotype was recorded a few times. Its antigen is as yet unknown. Source material for PBMCs was around 10 ml fresh peripheral blood. Amplified TCR beta CDR3 regions derived from RNA transcripts. The TCR CDR3 was amplified in a first-round RT-PCR using the HTBI primer set. TCRdb ran MiXCR on the multiplex PCR reads and lists one entry per CDR3 protein. The sample lists about 590,000 distinct CDR3 sequences, less than 20% occurring once. The sample was blood. The TCR was taken from a woman younger than 45 with Graves' hyperthyroidism.

The CDR3 region is CATGTGSLYEAFF. Here the CDR3 DNA reads TGTGCCACCGGGACAGGGTCTCTTTACGAAGCTTTCTTT. V usage is TRBV5-5 and J usage is TRBJ1-1, with 9 bases matching TRBD1. The CDR3 runs 13 residues. The ends lost 9 bases at V and 8 bases at J; junction bases unmatched: 11. CDR1 and CDR2 from the germline V gene are SGHKS and YYEKEE (reference sequence). The complete variable domain, with remaining parts taken from reference TRBV5-5 and TRBJ1-1, reads DAGVTQSPTHLIKTRGQQVTLRCSPISGHKSVSWYQQVLGQGPQFIFQYYEKEERGRGNFPDRFSARQFPNYSSELNVNALLLGDSALYLCATGTGSLYEAFFGQGTRLTVV.